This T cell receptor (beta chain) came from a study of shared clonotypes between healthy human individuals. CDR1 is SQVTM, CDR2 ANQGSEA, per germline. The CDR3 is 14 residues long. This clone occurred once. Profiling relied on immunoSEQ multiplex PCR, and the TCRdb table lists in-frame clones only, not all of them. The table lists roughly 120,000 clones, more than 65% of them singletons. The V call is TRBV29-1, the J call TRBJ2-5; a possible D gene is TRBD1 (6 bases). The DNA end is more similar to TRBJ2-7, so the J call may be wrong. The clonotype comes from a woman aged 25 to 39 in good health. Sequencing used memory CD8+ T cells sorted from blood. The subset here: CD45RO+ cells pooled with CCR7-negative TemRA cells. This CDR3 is CSVEDGTQGYEQYF. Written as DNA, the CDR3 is TGCAGCGTTGAAGATGGGACACAGGGTTACGAGCAGTACTTC.